The 10 T cell receptor beta chains reported below all come from one sample, sequenced in a study of T cell responses to AZD1222 COVID-19 vaccine (dated by TCRdb to the early 2020s). Library generation was performed with the immunoSEQ multiplex PCR assay. TCRdb carries this immuneACCESS record with in-frame sequences only. Its versions omit some clonotypes, under half of them owing to an unresolved V gene in the studies checked, with the rest unexplained. The sample table contains more than 150,000 clones; only one count was recorded for more than 85% of them. The top ten constitute 5.5% to 8.5% of the sample. In light of the paper, this sample's time point label describes: sample from adult after SARS-CoV-2 infection, after symptom onset. The specimen comprised peripheral blood, sampled after recovery from COVID-19. The receptors were gathered from an adult who had recovered from COVID-19.

The chain carries TRBV9 and TRBJ1-4; D is unclear. Trimming removed 0 bases at V and 8 bases at J, with 17 bases between. The CDR3 runs to 16 residues. Germline loops: CDR1 SGDLS, CDR2 YYNGEE. The CDR3 nucleotides are TGTGCCAGCAGCGTAGATGGCGGCCCGAAAGTCGAAAAACTGTTTTTT. Protein: CASSVDGGPKVEKLFF.

This clone was seen a few times. This sequence joins TRBV18 and TRBJ2-5; D not certain. Germline CDR1 KGHSH, CDR2 LQKENI. The CDR3 length is 15 residues. V dropped 1 base and J dropped 1 base, with 10 bases sitting between them. The chain's CDR3 is CASSPRRALQETQYF. The CDR3 region has the DNA TGTGCCAGCTCACCACGTCGGGCTCTCCAAGAGACCCAGTACTTC.

The chain uses TRBV7-6 and TRBJ1-1; 11 bases align to TRBD1. This CDR3 comprises 15 residues. Germline loops: CDR1 SGHVS, CDR2 FNYEAQ. J gave up 4 bases and V 0 bases, and 1 base lay outside the gene matches. The DNA for the CDR3 is TGTGCCAGCAGCTTAGCAGGGACAGGGGGCACTGAAGCTTTCTTT. It specifies CASSLAGTGGTEAFF.

V and J are TRBV6-5 and TRBJ1-1; D is undetermined. Germline V gene data show CDR1 as MNHEY and CDR2 as SVGAGI. The germline V and J ends were trimmed by 0 bases and 1 base, with 6 bases remaining between them. This CDR3 has 14 residues. The CDR3 sequence: CASSYSTGNTEAFF. The DNA for the CDR3 is TGTGCCAGCAGTTACTCGACGGGGAACACTGAAGCTTTCTTT.

The V and J genes are TRBV9 and TRBJ1-2; 7 nucleotides align to TRBD1. The germline V gene has CDR1 SGDLS and CDR2 YYNGEE. With 3 bases clipped from V and 4 bases from J, the junction kept 6 bases outside the gene matches. This CDR3 has 14 amino acids. DNA of the CDR3: TGTGCCAGCAGCGGTAGACAGGGCTCCTATGGCTACACCTTC. Protein sequence: CASSGRQGSYGYTF.

The chain uses TRBV7-9 and TRBJ2-3, with a weak D call TRBD1 (6 bases). The CDR3 runs 16 residues. The V gene's germline CDR1 is SEHNR and CDR2 FQNEAQ (reference sequence). Trimming removed 5 bases from V and 0 bases from J, with 15 bases in between. The CDR3 is CASSPPWGPSTDTQYF. The CDR3 coding sequence is TGTGCCAGCAGCCCCCCTTGGGGGCCTAGCACAGATACGCAGTATTTT.

V and J are TRBV9 and TRBJ2-5; the D gene is possibly TRBD1 (6 bases). Germline assignment: CDR1 SGDLS and CDR2 YYNGEE. V lost 1 base and J lost 2, with 12 bases in between. The CDR3 runs 15 residues. The CDR3 coding sequence is TGTGCCAGCAGCGTACAGGGGACAAGACAAGAGACCCAGTACTTC. Amino acid sequence: CASSVQGTRQETQYF.

V and J are TRBV4-1 and TRBJ2-7, with D perhaps given as TRBD1 or TRBD2 (5 bases each). The germline gives CDR1 MGHRA, CDR2 YSYEKL. The CDR3 covers 16 residues. V was clipped by 3 bases and J by 4 bases, with 19 bases between them. For the CDR3, the DNA is TGCGCCAGCAGCCAGGGACCTGACAGACCGACTTACGAGCAGTACTTC. Encoded protein: CASSQGPDRPTYEQYF.

The V and J genes are TRBV19 and TRBJ1-2, with a tentative D call TRBD1 (5 bases). Germline lookup yields CDR1 LNHDA and CDR2 SQIVND (reference sequence). This CDR3 contains 12 residues. Deletions cut 4 bases from V and 8 bases from J, with 11 bases between. For the CDR3, the DNA is TGTGCCAGTAGTAAGCGGGCAGGGGGCTACACCTTC. Translated: CASSKRAGGYTF.

The chain carries TRBV12-3 or TRBV12-4 and TRBJ2-7, with D possibly being TRBD1 (5 bases). The CDR3 loop spans 12 amino acids. With 2 bases removed from V and 3 bases from J, the gap between germline ends came to 5 bases. Written as DNA, the CDR3 is TGTGCCAGCAGTTTAACAGGCTACGAGCAGTACTTC. Translating gives CASSLTGYEQYF.